There are a few counts of the clone carrying this T cell receptor beta chain. Its matching antigen is unknown. The sample is drawn from a study of response to subunit inactivated influenza vaccine. Notes on the study in general: Only a handful of new T cells, the authors suggested, are recruited with each seasonal influenza vaccination.

TCRdb re-called the RT-PCR reads with MiXCR, one entry per CDR3 protein. The profile shows 600,000 to 850,000 distinct CDR3 sequences, approximately 15% of them singletons. The CDR3 is 14 amino acids. Trimming left V 0 bases short and J 6 bases short, with 9 bases between. CDR1 and CDR2 (germline): LNHNV, YYDKDF (reference sequence). The chain couples TRBV15 to TRBJ1-5; unclear D gene. The TCR originated in a man aged 50 to 60 who received an inactivated influenza vaccine. The specimen was PBMCs from blood, collected less than 15 days before vaccination. The CDR3 sequence is CATSRDVGSQPQHF. The CDR3 bases are TGTGCCACCAGCAGAGATGTTGGATCTCAGCCCCAGCATTTT.